This TCR beta chain was sequenced in a study of blood T cell repertoires in COVID-19. The authors' processing: Amplification from reference gene primers served as the basis for estimated nucleated cell counts. Here immunoSEQ multiplex PCR was the method, and the copy in TCRdb shows in-frame clones only, minus some. V and J calls and clone size come straight from that table; D and trimming were deduced from the DNA. Among over 150,000 clones, approximately 84% were seen once, and the ten largest hold roughly 2.5%. V was cut by 1 base and J by 6 bases, with 13 bases left in between. The germline V gene encodes CDR1 GTSNPN and CDR2 SVGIG (reference sequence). This CDR3 spans 14 amino acids.

This TCR came from a woman of 80 years or more with COVID-19, enrolled during active disease. The chain combines TRBV30 with TRBJ1-5; D call uncertain. Sequencing used peripheral blood. The CDR3 reads CAWSAHGGSQPQHF. The CDR3 DNA reads as TGTGCCTGGAGTGCGCATGGAGGCAGTCAGCCCCAGCATTTT.